The 7 T cell receptor beta chains reported below all come from one sample, sequenced in a study of identical twins (dated by TCRdb to about 2016). The library was made by 5' RACE. Sequencing relied on an Illumina HiSeq 2000. The raw public reads went through TCRdb reprocessing: fastp at Q25, MiXCR clone calling, in-frame beta chains kept. Identical CDR3 protein sequences are pooled into one entry, listed with their most common genes and DNA. The sample table records approximately 630,000 distinct CDR3 sequences; under 8.5% of these occur just once. The ten largest clones capture about 1.6% of the sample. These same data were also listed under a study on yellow fever vaccine responses in identical twins.

The sample was PBMCs. The receptor set was obtained from a woman younger than 30 in good health.

The rearrangement joins TRBV20-1 to TRBJ2-1; 11 positions agree with TRBD2. The CDR3 contains 15 residues. Germline loops: CDR1 DFQATT, CDR2 SNEGSKA (reference sequence). V lost 3 bases and J lost 3; bases outside the gene matches: 4. CDR3 sequence (DNA): TGCAGTGCTAGTGCCGGGACTAGCGGCTACAATGAGCAGTTCTTC. Protein: CSASAGTSGYNEQFF.

Ten or more counts support this clonotype. The chain uses TRBV28 and TRBJ1-1, with D unclear. With 3 bases removed from V and 1 base from J, the gap between germline ends came to 6 bases. Germline V gene sequence: CDR1 MDHEN, CDR2 SYDVKM. This CDR3 comprises 13 residues. The CDR3 protein is CASSFPANTEAFF. DNA for the CDR3: TGTGCCAGCAGTTTCCCGGCGAACACTGAAGCTTTCTTT.

CDR3 in DNA: TGTGCCACCAGTGATGGCCCCCAAGAGACCCAGTACTTC. It specifies CATSDGPQETQYF. The chain recombines TRBV24-1 with TRBJ2-5; D gene uncertain. V was cut by 3 bases and J by 1 base, with 5 bases left in between. The V gene's germline CDR1 is KGHDR and CDR2 SFDVKD. The CDR3 loop spans 13 amino acids.

This clonotype was picked up many times. This chain links TRBV6-5 with TRBJ1-5; D remains ambiguous. The CDR3 extends over 14 amino acids. Trimming left V 2 bases short and J 4 bases short, with 9 bases between. Germline V gene sequence: CDR1 MNHEY, CDR2 SVGAGI. The CDR3 reads CASSYRSINQPQHF. CDR3 bases: TGTGCCAGCAGTTACCGCAGTATTAATCAGCCCCAGCATTTT.

Only a few counts were recorded for this clonotype. The V and J genes are TRBV10-3 and TRBJ2-1, with D possibly being TRBD2 (5 bases). The germline CDR1 and CDR2 sequences are ENHRY and SYGVKD. V lost 0 bases to trimming and J lost 7 bases, with 13 bases between them. The CDR3 is 15 amino acids. The chain's CDR3 is CAISESASQNNEQFF. CDR3 coding DNA: TGTGCCATCAGTGAGTCGGCTAGCCAAAATAATGAGCAGTTCTTC.

This clonotype was observed a few times. The chain uses TRBV4-2 and TRBJ2-7; perhaps D is TRBD1 or TRBD2 (6 bases each). The CDR3 is made up of 18 amino acids. V lost 0 bases and J lost 7, with 25 bases in between. Germline CDR1 LGHNA, CDR2 YNFKEQ. The CDR3 sequence: CASSQDFPFGGGTDEQYV. The CDR3 DNA reads as TGTGCCAGCAGCCAAGATTTCCCTTTCGGGGGCGGAACTGATGAGCAGTACGTC.

The V and J genes are TRBV4-1 and TRBJ2-6, with D tentatively TRBD2 (5 bases). This CDR3 region has 20 residues. Germline lookup yields CDR1 MGHRA and CDR2 YSYEKL. Trimming shortened V by 5 bases and J by 2 bases, and 25 bases separated the two germline ends. The CDR3 loop reads CASSNWTGWAIVTGANVLTF. The CDR3 nucleotides read TGCGCCAGCAGCAACTGGACGGGATGGGCGATCGTCACTGGGGCCAACGTCCTGACTTTC.